Listed below are T cell receptor beta chains from one sample, sequenced in a study of T cell changes during pregnancy in multiple sclerosis. Generated by immunoSEQ multiplex PCR, the TCRdb table keeps only in-frame clones and is missing some. The sample gives over 70,000 clones, 92% of which show up once; roughly 1.7% is in the top ten. The starting material was peripheral blood, obtained in the first trimester of pregnancy. The receptors stem from a female donor in good health, enrolled as a control in a pregnancy study. The CDR3 runs from the conserved cysteine through the conserved F or W. The D gene is left open where the match is weak.

D gene	V gene	J gene	CDR3 protein
TRBD2	TRBV4-2	TRBJ2-6	CASSPNQAGGLSGANVLTF
-	TRBV6-1	TRBJ2-4	CASSEALLGAINIQYF
-	TRBV23-1	TRBJ2-1	CASTPPRGASNEQFF
TRBD2	TRBV5-6	TRBJ2-7	CASSPLPSGGRAPEQYF
TRBD1	TRBV5-1	TRBJ2-3	CASSLEDRGQSDTQYF
-	TRBV29-1	TRBJ2-5	CSVELGGETQYF
-	TRBV9	TRBJ2-7	CASSKEGPGGLDEQYF
-	TRBV4-1	TRBJ1-3	CASSQGLNPFSSGNTIYF
TRBD1	TRBV7-9	TRBJ1-5	CASSLGDRGNQPQHF
TRBD2	TRBV7-2	TRBJ2-3	CAGGTGGGTDTQYF
TRBD1	TRBV2	TRBJ1-5	CASSERTGDQPQHF
-	TRBV6-1	TRBJ2-1	CASSERGSLSTEQFF
TRBD2	TRBV5-1	TRBJ2-7	CASSLVASGSAFYEQYF
TRBD1	TRBV6-1	TRBJ2-7	CASSVGTGSLEQYF
-	TRBV7-2	TRBJ2-5	CASSLGVSGFFQETQYF
-	TRBV27	TRBJ2-5	CASSLSATAKETQYF
-	TRBV7-9	TRBJ1-2	CASSPDTAIGYTF
TRBD1	TRBV18	TRBJ2-1	CASSPLISGTGGFNEQFF
-	TRBV28	TRBJ1-5	CASRPELGGSNQPQHF
-	TRBV5-1	TRBJ2-7	CASSLGGQPYEQYF
TRBD2	TRBV13	TRBJ2-1	CASSLTGLGYNEQFF
TRBD1	TRBV4-1	TRBJ1-5	CASSQPGTGDSNQPQHF
-	TRBV27	TRBJ2-7	CASSTSLGLISYEQYF
-	TRBV27	TRBJ1-5	CASSLAAGNQPQHF
-	TRBV27	TRBJ1-3	CAGRGGSGNTIYF
TRBD1	TRBV27	TRBJ1-2	CASSRNRDSDDYGYTF
TRBD1	TRBV27	TRBJ2-1	CASSFWGQPSRGEQFF
-	TRBV7-8	TRBJ2-1	CASSLGAAAYNEQFF
-	TRBV14	TRBJ1-2	CASSQGSGYGYTF
-	TRBV30	TRBJ2-3	CAWTGRGTDTQYF
-	TRBV2	TRBJ2-3	CASRGPVDTQYF
-	TRBV13	TRBJ1-4	CASSLSTDSFWKLFF
TRBD1	TRBV23-1	TRBJ1-2	CASSQTFTPGQACGGYTF
TRBD1	TRBV28	TRBJ2-7	CASSSTGTGAYEQYF
-	TRBV2	TRBJ1-4	CASSSLQSTNEKLFF
TRBD1	TRBV7-2	TRBJ1-5	CASSSETGGYLIQPQHF